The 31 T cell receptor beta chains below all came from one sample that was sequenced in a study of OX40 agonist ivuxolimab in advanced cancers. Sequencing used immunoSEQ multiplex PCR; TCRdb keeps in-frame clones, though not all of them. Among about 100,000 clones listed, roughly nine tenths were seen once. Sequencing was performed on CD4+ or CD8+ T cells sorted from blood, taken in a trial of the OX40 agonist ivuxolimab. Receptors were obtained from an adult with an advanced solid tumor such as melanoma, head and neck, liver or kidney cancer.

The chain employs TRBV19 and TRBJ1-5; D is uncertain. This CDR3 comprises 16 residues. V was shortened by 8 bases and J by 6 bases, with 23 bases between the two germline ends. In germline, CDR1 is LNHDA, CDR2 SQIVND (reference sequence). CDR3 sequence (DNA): TGTGCCAGTGAGCCTCCGGGAGCCCTAGAGCGTCAGCCCCAGCATTTT. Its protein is CASEPPGALERQPQHF.

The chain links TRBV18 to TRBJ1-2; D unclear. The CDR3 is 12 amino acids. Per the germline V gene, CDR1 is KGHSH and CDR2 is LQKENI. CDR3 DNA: TGTGCAGCAAGGGCGGCTAACTATGGCTACACCTTC. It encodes CAARAANYGYTF.

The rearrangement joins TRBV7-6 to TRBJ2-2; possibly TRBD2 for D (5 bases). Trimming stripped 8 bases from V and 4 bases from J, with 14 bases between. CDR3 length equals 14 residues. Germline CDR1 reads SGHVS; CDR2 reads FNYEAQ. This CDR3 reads CASGRGLATGELFF. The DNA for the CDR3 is TGTGCCAGCGGCAGAGGGCTGGCCACCGGGGAGCTGTTTTTT.

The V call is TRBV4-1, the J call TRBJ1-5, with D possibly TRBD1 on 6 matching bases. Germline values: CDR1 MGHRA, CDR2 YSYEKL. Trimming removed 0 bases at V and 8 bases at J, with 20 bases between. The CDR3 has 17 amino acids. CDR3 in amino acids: CASSQEEGQRALKPQHF. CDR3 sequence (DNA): TGCGCCAGCAGCCAAGAGGAAGGACAGAGAGCACTTAAGCCCCAGCATTTT.

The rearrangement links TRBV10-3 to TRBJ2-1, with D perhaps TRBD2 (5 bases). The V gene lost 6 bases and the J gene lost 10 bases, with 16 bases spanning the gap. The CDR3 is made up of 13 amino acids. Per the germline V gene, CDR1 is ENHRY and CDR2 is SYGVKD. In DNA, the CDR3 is TGTGCCATCAGGGGATACCAAGAGGGCGAGCAGTTCTTC. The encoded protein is CAIRGYQEGEQFF.

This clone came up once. The CDR3 sequence is CASSISGSDTQYF. In DNA form, the CDR3 reads TGTGCCAGTAGTATTTCAGGGAGCGATACGCAGTATTTT. The chain links TRBV19 to TRBJ2-3, with D perhaps given as TRBD1 or TRBD2 (5 bases each). Germline lookup yields CDR1 LNHDA and CDR2 SQIVND (reference sequence). The CDR3 totals 13 residues. Trimming took 3 bases from V and 6 from J, leaving 10 bases between them.

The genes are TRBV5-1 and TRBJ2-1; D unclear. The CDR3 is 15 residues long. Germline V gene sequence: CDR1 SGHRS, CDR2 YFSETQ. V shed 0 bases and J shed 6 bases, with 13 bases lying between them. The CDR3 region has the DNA TGCGCCAGCAGCTTGGGGGCTACTATAGTCAATGAGCAGTTCTTC. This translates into CASSLGATIVNEQFF.

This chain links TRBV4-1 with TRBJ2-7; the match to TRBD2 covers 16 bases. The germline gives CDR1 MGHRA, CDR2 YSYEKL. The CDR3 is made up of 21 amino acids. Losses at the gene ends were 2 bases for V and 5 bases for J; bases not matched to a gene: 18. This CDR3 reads CASSQKPGTSGGAGKLDEQYF. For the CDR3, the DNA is TGCGCCAGCAGCCAAAAACCCGGGACTAGCGGGGGGGCCGGAAAGTTGGACGAGCAGTACTTC.

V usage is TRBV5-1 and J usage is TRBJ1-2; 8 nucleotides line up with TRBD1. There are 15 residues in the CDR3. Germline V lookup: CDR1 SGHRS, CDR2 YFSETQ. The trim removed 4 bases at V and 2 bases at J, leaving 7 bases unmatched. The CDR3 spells CASSGQGAFNYGYTF. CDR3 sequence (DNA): TGCGCCAGCAGCGGGCAGGGGGCATTCAACTATGGCTACACCTTC.

The CDR3 sequence: CASSLYQETQYF. DNA for the CDR3: TGTGCCAGCAGCTTATATCAAGAGACCCAGTACTTC. The chain is built from TRBV7-2 and TRBJ2-5; D is unclear. V was pared by 2 bases and J by 2 bases, with 3 bases between. The CDR3 spans 12 residues. CDR1 is SGHTA, CDR2 FQGNSA, per germline. The full variable domain, rest sourced from reference TRBV7-2 and TRBJ2-5, is GAGVSQSPSNKVTEKGKDVELRCDPISGHTALYWYRQSLGQGLEFLIYFQGNSAPDKSGLPSDRFSAERTGGSVSTLTIQRTQQEDSAVYLCASSLYQETQYFGPGTRLLVL.

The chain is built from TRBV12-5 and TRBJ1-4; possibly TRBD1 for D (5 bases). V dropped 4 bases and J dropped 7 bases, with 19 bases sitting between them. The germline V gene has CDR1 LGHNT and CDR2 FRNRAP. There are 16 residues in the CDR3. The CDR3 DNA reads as TGTGCTAGTGGTTGGATTCTTCACCCAGGGAGTGAAAAACTGTTTTTT. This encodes CASGWILHPGSEKLFF. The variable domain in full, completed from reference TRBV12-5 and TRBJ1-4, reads DARVTQTPRHKVTEMGQEVTMRCQPILGHNTVFWYRQTMMQGLELLAYFRNRAPLDDSGMPKDRFSAEMPDATLATLKIQPSEPRDSAVYFCASGWILHPGSEKLFFGSGTQLSVL.

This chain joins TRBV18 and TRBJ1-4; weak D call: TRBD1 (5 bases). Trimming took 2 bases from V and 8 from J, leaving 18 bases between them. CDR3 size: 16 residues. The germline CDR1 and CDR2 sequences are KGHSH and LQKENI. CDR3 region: CASSPNPGTGREKLFF. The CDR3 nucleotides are TGTGCCAGCTCACCAAACCCCGGGACGGGACGCGAAAAACTGTTTTTT.

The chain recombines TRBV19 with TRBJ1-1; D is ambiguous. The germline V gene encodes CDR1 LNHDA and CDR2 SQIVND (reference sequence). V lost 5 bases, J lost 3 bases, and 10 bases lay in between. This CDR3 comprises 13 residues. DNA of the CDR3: TGTGCCAGTAGTCCCAAGCCGGACACTGAAGCTTTCTTT. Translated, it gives CASSPKPDTEAFF.

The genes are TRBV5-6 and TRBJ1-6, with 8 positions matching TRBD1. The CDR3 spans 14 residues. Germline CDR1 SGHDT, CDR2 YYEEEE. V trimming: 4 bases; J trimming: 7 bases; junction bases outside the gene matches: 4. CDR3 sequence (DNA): TGTGCCAGCAGCCAGGACAGGGTGAATTCACCCCTCCACTTT. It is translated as CASSQDRVNSPLHF.

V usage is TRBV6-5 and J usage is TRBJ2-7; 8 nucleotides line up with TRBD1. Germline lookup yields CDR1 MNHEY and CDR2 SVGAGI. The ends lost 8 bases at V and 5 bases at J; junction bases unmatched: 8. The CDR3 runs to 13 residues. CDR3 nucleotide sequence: TGTGCCAGCCGGGACAGGTACTTGGACGAGCAGTACTTC. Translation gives CASRDRYLDEQYF.

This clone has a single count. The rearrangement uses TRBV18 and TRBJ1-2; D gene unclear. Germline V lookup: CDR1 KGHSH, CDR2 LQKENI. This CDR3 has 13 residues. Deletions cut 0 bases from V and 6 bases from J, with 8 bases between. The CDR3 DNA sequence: TGTGCCAGCTCACCACCGGGAGGGAATGGCTACACCTTC. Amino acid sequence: CASSPPGGNGYTF.

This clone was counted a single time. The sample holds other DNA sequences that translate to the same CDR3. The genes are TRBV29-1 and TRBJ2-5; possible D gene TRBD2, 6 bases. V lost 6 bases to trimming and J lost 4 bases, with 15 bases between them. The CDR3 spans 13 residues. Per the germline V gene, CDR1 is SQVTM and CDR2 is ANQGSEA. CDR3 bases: TGCAGCGTGGGGGGTAGGGGTGGAGAGACCCAGTACTTC. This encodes CSVGGRGGETQYF.

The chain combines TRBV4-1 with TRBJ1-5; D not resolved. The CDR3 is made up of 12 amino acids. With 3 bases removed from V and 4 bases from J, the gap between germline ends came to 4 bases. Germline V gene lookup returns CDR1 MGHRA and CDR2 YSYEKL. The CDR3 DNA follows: TGCGCCAGCAGCCAGGGGAATCAGCCCCAGCATTTT. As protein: CASSQGNQPQHF.

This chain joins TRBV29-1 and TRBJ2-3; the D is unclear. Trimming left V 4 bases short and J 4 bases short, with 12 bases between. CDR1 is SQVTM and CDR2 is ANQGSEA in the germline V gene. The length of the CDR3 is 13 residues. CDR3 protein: CSVGLTSADTQYF. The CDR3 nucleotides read TGCAGCGTTGGACTCACGTCAGCAGATACGCAGTATTTT.

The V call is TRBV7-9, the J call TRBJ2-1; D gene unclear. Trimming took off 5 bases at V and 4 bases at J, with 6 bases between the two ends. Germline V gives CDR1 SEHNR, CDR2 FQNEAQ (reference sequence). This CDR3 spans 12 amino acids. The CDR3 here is CASSLTYNEQFF. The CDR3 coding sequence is TGTGCCAGCAGCCTCACTTACAATGAGCAGTTCTTC.

The CDR3 DNA reads as TGTGCCAGCAGCGTAAGTCGGGACAGTCAAGAGACCCAGTACTTC. Encoded protein: CASSVSRDSQETQYF. The chain recombines TRBV9 with TRBJ2-5; 7 bases line up with TRBD1. The CDR3 totals 15 residues. CDR1 is SGDLS and CDR2 is YYNGEE in the germline V gene. After removal of 1 base from V and 2 bases from J, the junction contained 5 bases not matched to a gene.

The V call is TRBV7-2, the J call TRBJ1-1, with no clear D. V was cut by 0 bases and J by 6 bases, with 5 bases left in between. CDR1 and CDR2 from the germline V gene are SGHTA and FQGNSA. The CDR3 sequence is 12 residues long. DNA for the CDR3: TGTGCCAGCAGCTTAGCGTACCCTGAAGCTTTCTTT. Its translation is CASSLAYPEAFF.

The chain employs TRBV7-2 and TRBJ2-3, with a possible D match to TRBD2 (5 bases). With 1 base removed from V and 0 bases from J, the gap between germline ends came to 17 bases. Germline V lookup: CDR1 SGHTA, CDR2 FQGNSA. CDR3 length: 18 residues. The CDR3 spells CASSLGGSSRPSTDTQYF. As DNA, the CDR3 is TGTGCCAGCAGCTTAGGCGGGTCTAGCCGCCCTAGCACAGATACGCAGTATTTT.

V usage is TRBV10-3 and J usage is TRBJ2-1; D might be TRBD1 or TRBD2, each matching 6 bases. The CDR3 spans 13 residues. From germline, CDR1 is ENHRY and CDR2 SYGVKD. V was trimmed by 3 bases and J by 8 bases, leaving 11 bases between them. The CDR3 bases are TGTGCCATCAGTGACTCGGGGGCCTATGAGCAGTTCTTC. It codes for CAISDSGAYEQFF.

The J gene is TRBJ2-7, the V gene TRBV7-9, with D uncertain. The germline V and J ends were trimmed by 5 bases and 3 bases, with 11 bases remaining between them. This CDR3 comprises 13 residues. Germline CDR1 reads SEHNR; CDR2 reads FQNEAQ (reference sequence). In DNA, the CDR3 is TGTGCCAGCAGCATGGACGTAGTCTACGAGCAGTACTTC. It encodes CASSMDVVYEQYF.

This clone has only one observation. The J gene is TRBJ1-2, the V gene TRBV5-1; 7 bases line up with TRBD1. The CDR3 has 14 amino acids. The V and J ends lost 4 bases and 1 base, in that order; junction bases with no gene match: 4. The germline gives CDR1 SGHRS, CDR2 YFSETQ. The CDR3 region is CASSTGQDNYGYTF. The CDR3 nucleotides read TGCGCCAGCAGCACTGGACAGGATAACTATGGCTACACCTTC.

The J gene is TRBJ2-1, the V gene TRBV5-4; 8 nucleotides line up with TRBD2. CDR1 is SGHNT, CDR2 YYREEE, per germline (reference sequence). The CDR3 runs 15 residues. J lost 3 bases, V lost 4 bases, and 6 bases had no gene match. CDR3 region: CASSPGLVGYNEQFF. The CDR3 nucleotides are TGTGCCAGCAGCCCGGGACTAGTTGGCTACAATGAGCAGTTCTTC.

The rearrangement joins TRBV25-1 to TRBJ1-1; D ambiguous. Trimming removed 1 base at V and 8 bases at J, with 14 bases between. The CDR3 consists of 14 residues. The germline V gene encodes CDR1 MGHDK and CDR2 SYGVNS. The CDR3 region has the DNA TGTGCCAGCAGTGAATCGCCCGACAAGATGGAAGCTTTCTTT. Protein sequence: CASSESPDKMEAFF. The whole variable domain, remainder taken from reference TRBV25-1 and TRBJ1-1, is EADIYQTPRYLVIGTGKKITLECSQTMGHDKMYWYQQDPGMELHLIHYSYGVNSTEKGDLSSESTVSRIRTEHFPLTLESARPSHTSQYLCASSESPDKMEAFFGQGTRLTVV.

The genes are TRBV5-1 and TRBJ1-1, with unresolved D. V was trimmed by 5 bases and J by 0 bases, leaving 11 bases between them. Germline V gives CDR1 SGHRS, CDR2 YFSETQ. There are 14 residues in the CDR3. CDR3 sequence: CASRVEVVNTEAFF. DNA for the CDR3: TGCGCCAGCAGGGTCGAGGTCGTGAACACTGAAGCTTTCTTT.

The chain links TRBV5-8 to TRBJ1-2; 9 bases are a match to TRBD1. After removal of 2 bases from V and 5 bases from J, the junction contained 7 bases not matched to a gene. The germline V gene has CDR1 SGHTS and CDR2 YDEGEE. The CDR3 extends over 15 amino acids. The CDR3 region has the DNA TGTGCCAGCAGCTTACCAACAGGGGGCGAATATGGCTACACCTTC. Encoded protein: CASSLPTGGEYGYTF. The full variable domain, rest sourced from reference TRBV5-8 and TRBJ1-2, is EAGVTQSPTHLIKTRGQQATLRCSPISGHTSVYWYQQALGLGLQFLLWYDEGEERNRGNFPPRFSGRQFPNYSSELNVNALELEDSALYLCASSLPTGGEYGYTFGSGTRLTVV.

The CDR3 sequence: CASSITGPQHF. DNA for the CDR3: TGTGCCAGTAGCATTACGGGACCCCAGCATTTT. The chain employs TRBV19 and TRBJ1-5; D gene unclear. CDR1 and CDR2 (germline): LNHDA, SQIVND (reference sequence). V lost 6 bases and J lost 10, with 10 bases in between. The CDR3 loop spans 11 amino acids.